The next 21 T cell receptor beta chains were all read from a single sample in a study of Graves' ophthalmopathy and Graves' hyperthyroidism. The authors amplified TCR beta CDR3 regions from RNA transcripts. The first round was an RT-PCR with HTBI primers, and the second round was a multiplex PCR. Each CDR3 protein gets one entry after TCRdb re-called the multiplex PCR reads with MiXCR. The data show 650,000 to 900,000 distinct CDR3 sequences, 40% seen once. Sequences were obtained from peripheral blood. These receptors originate from an adult man with Graves' ophthalmopathy.

The J gene is TRBJ2-7, the V gene TRBV13; D not resolved. In germline, CDR1 is PRHDT, CDR2 FYEKMQ (reference sequence). V lost 6 bases and J lost 1, with 22 bases in between. This CDR3 spans 17 amino acids. The CDR3 sequence: CASSYKGSWRESYEQYF. CDR3 DNA: TGTGCCAGCAGTTATAAGGGTAGCTGGAGAGAGTCCTACGAGCAGTACTTC.

The CDR3 coding sequence is TGTGCCAGCAGTTTAGAATCGGGGGTCTACACCTTC. Translating it yields CASSLESGVYTF. The J gene is TRBJ1-2, the V gene TRBV12-3 or TRBV12-4; a possible D gene is TRBD1 (5 bases). This CDR3 is built from 12 residues. Trimming shortened V by 1 base and J by 10 bases, and 10 bases separated the two germline ends.

This clonotype was observed many times. This sequence joins TRBV29-1 and TRBJ1-5; 7 bases align to TRBD1. Trimming took 6 bases from V and 7 from J; bases not matched to a gene: 9. Germline V CDR1 and CDR2: SQVTM, ANQGSEA. The CDR3 covers 13 residues. CDR3 coding DNA: TGCAGCGTGCTAACAGGGGTAGGACAGCCCCAGCATTTT. Translation: CSVLTGVGQPQHF.

Only a few counts were recorded for this clonotype. The chain uses TRBV9 and TRBJ1-2; D not resolved. This CDR3 has 14 amino acids. V lost 1 base and J 5 bases, leaving 12 bases between the germline ends. Looked up from germline, CDR1 is SGDLS and CDR2 is YYNGEE. In DNA form, the CDR3 reads TGTGCCAGCAGCGTACAGGAACGGGGATATGGCTACACCTTC. Amino acid sequence: CASSVQERGYGYTF.

The sample holds many counts of this clonotype. The V and J genes are TRBV20-1 and TRBJ1-2, with 11 bases lining up with TRBD1. V lost 6 bases to trimming and J lost 8 bases; unmatched junction nucleotides: 14. Germline CDR1 reads DFQATT; CDR2 reads SNEGSKA (reference sequence). CDR3 length: 15 amino acids. The CDR3 DNA reads as TGCAGTGCCCAGCCGGGACAGGGGGGCTCTGGCGGCTACACCTTC. It translates to CSAQPGQGGSGGYTF.

This clonotype appeared many times. The V gene is TRBV2, the J gene TRBJ2-7; tentatively, D is TRBD2 (5 bases). The germline gives CDR1 SNHLY, CDR2 FYNNEI. CDR3 size: 12 residues. Trimming pared 6 bases from V and 0 bases from J, leaving 6 bases between. The CDR3 sequence is CASSGDSYEQYF. The CDR3 region has the DNA TGTGCCAGCAGCGGGGACTCCTACGAGCAGTACTTC.

This clonotype has ten or more counts. This rearrangement joins TRBV9 to TRBJ2-5; D uncertain. The CDR3 spans 14 residues. Trimming cost V 1 base and J 4 bases, with 11 bases left between them. Germline loops: CDR1 SGDLS, CDR2 YYNGEE. The CDR3 is CASSVTLSRETQYF. CDR3 bases: TGTGCCAGCAGCGTAACCCTGTCCCGAGAGACCCAGTACTTC.

In this sample, this clonotype turned up a few times. This chain joins TRBV20-1 and TRBJ1-1; D not resolved. CDR1 DFQATT and CDR2 SNEGSKA come from the germline V gene (reference sequence). The CDR3 runs to 15 residues. V was cut by 3 bases and J by 0 bases, with 14 bases left in between. The CDR3 DNA is TGCAGTGCTAGTTGGGGTAAGGATATGAACACTGAAGCTTTCTTT. As protein: CSASWGKDMNTEAFF.

The chain carries TRBV6-2 or TRBV6-3 and TRBJ2-7; D is unresolved. Germline loops: CDR1 MNHEY, CDR2 SVGEGT. The V gene lost 2 bases and the J gene lost 2 bases, with 13 bases spanning the gap. This CDR3 has 15 amino acids. DNA for the CDR3: TGTGCCAGCAGTTACGGTCTGGGTCTTACCTACGAGCAGTACTTC. It specifies CASSYGLGLTYEQYF.

With regard to this clonotype: The junction differs from germline at one of its ends, possibly a read error. The DNA for the CDR3 is TGTGCCAGCAGTCCACGTTACGTGGGGGTACATGGCTACACCTTC. Translating gives CASSPRYVGVHGYTF. The chain links TRBV24-1 to TRBJ1-2, with D perhaps TRBD1 (5 bases). This CDR3 is 15 amino acids long. Germline V gene data show CDR1 as KGHDR and CDR2 as SFDVKD.

The sample holds a few counts of this clonotype. This rearrangement joins TRBV25-1 to TRBJ2-2, with 7 bases aligning to TRBD1. Per the germline V gene, CDR1 is MGHDK and CDR2 is SYGVNS. The CDR3 runs 15 residues. The ends lost 6 bases at V and 2 bases at J; junction bases unmatched: 6. The chain's CDR3 is CASSWGQLNTGELFF. The CDR3 DNA reads TGTGCCAGCAGCTGGGGACAGTTAAACACCGGGGAGCTGTTTTTT. The variable domain in full, completed from reference TRBV25-1 and TRBJ2-2, reads EADIYQTPRYLVIGTGKKITLECSQTMGHDKMYWYQQDPGMELHLIHYSYGVNSTEKGDLSSESTVSRIRTEHFPLTLESARPSHTSQYLCASSWGQLNTGELFFGEGSRLTVL.

This clonotype was recorded a few times. The rearrangement links TRBV2 to TRBJ2-7, with 8 bases lining up with TRBD2. This CDR3 region has 16 residues. After removal of 5 bases from V and 6 bases from J, the junction contained 15 bases not matched to a gene. CDR1 is SNHLY and CDR2 is FYNNEI in the germline V gene. CDR3 amino acids: CASSPLGSGGTGEQYF. The CDR3 region has the DNA TGTGCCAGCAGTCCCCTGGGGAGCGGGGGCACCGGCGAGCAGTACTTC.

Only a few counts were recorded for this clonotype. The chain employs TRBV14 and TRBJ2-7; D is undetermined. V lost 0 bases to trimming and J lost 6 bases, with 12 bases between them. CDR3 size: 14 residues. CDR1 is SGHDN and CDR2 is FVKESK in the germline V gene. This CDR3 is CASSQDGEAAEQYF. The CDR3 DNA is TGTGCCAGCAGCCAAGATGGGGAAGCTGCCGAGCAGTACTTC. The full variable domain, its missing parts supplied by reference TRBV14 and TRBJ2-7, is EAGVTQFPSHSVIEKGQTVTLRCDPISGHDNLYWYRRVMGKEIKFLLHFVKESKQDESGMPNNRFLAERTGGTYSTLKVQPAELEDSGVYFCASSQDGEAAEQYFGPGTRLTVT.

The gene calls are TRBV7-9 and TRBJ2-3; D may be TRBD1 (5 bases). CDR3 size: 17 residues. V dropped 2 bases and J dropped 0 bases, with 15 bases sitting between them. Germline V gives CDR1 SEHNR, CDR2 FQNEAQ (reference sequence). The DNA of the CDR3 is TGTGCCAGCAGCTTAAGGGGCTCGAACTATAGCACAGATACGCAGTATTTT. It yields the protein CASSLRGSNYSTDTQYF.

The V and J genes are TRBV24-1 and TRBJ1-5; no firm D call. CDR3 length: 15 residues. Germline-derived CDR1 and CDR2 are KGHDR and SFDVKD. Trimming stripped 4 bases from V and 0 bases from J, with 9 bases between. The CDR3 region has the DNA TGTGCCACCAGTGACAACCAGTTTAGCAATCAGCCCCAGCATTTT. Protein product: CATSDNQFSNQPQHF.

The chain uses TRBV7-9 and TRBJ2-3, with D possibly being TRBD1 (6 bases). The V gene's germline CDR1 is SEHNR and CDR2 FQNEAQ (reference sequence). The CDR3 has 18 amino acids. Deletions cut 0 bases from V and 1 base from J, with 17 bases between. The CDR3 nucleotides read TGTGCCAGCAGCTTAGCGCTAAGGGGGTCCTTCGGCACAGATACGCAGTATTTT. Translation: CASSLALRGSFGTDTQYF.

The chain couples TRBV12-3 or TRBV12-4 to TRBJ2-5; 12 bases line up with TRBD1. CDR3 length: 17 residues. V was clipped by 4 bases and J by 5 bases; unmatched bases: 11. The CDR3 protein is CASSYRAGTGGRETQYF. DNA of the CDR3: TGTGCCAGCAGTTACCGTGCCGGGACAGGGGGCCGGGAGACCCAGTACTTC.

The chain links TRBV10-3 to TRBJ1-4; D perhaps matches TRBD1 (5 bases). V dropped 6 bases and J dropped 5 bases, with 13 bases sitting between them. Germline V gene lookup returns CDR1 ENHRY and CDR2 SYGVKD. The CDR3 runs 14 residues. The CDR3 DNA sequence: TGTGCCATCAGCGATCCGGGGCCGAATGAAAAACTGTTTTTT. It translates to CAISDPGPNEKLFF.

V and J are TRBV10-3 and TRBJ1-1; TRBD1 matches at 8 bases. Trimming at V came to 11 bases and at J to 1 base, leaving 6 bases not matched to a gene. CDR1 is ENHRY and CDR2 is SYGVKD in the germline V gene. The CDR3 loop spans 13 amino acids. The CDR3 loop is CAGTGLGNTEAFF. CDR3 coding DNA: TGTGCCGGGACAGGTCTTGGGAACACTGAAGCTTTCTTT.

This clonotype has a count of ten or more. The chain employs TRBV6-6 and TRBJ1-6; D might be TRBD1 (5 bases). Trimming cost V 5 bases and J 8 bases, with 10 bases left between them. CDR1 and CDR2 from the germline V gene are MNHNY and SVGAGI (reference sequence). CDR3 length: 13 amino acids. CDR3 loop: CASSDSYYSPLHF. In DNA, the CDR3 is TGTGCCAGCAGTGACAGTTACTATTCACCCCTCCACTTT.

The chain employs TRBV7-9 and TRBJ2-7; D not certain. V lost 7 bases and J lost 7, with 20 bases in between. Germline CDR1 reads SEHNR; CDR2 reads FQNEAQ (reference sequence). This CDR3 contains 14 residues. The CDR3 is CASMDLVRIGEQYF. The CDR3 DNA is TGTGCCAGCATGGATCTCGTCCGAATCGGAGAGCAGTACTTC.